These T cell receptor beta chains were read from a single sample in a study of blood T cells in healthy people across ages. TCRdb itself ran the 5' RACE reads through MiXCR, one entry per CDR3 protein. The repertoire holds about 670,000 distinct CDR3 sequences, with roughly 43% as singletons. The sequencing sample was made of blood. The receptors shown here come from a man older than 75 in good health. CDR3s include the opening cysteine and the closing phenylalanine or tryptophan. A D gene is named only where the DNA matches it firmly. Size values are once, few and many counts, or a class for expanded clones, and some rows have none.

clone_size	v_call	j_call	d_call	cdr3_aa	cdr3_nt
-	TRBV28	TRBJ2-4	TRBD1	CASRGTGQSAKNIQYF	TGTGCCAGCAGGGGGACAGGGCAATCGGCCAAAAACATTCAGTACTTC
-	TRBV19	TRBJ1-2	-	CASSIEGQRGRIGYTF	TGTGCCAGTAGTATAGAGGGGCAGAGGGGACGGATCGGCTACACCTTC
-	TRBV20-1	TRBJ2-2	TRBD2	CSARRGLASPGELFF	TGCAGTGCCAGGCGGGGACTAGCAAGTCCCGGGGAGCTGTTTTTT
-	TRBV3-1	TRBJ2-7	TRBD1	CASSQGRPTGASSYEQYF	TGTGCCAGCAGCCAGGGCCGACCGACAGGGGCCAGCTCCTACGAGCAGTACTTC
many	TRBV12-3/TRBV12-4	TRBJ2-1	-	CASKVRQELEQFF	TGTGCCAGCAAGGTTAGGCAGGAACTTGAGCAGTTCTTC
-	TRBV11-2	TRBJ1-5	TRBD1	CASRLRTGGFQPQHF	TGTGCCAGCAGACTTCGGACAGGGGGGTTCCAGCCCCAGCATTTT
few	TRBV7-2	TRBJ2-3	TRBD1	CASSLRQGGSGDTQYF	TGTGCCAGCAGCTTACGTCAAGGGGGCAGTGGAGATACGCAGTATTTT
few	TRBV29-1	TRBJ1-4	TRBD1	CSAYDRATNEKLFF	TGCAGCGCTTATGACAGGGCAACTAATGAAAAACTGTTTTTT
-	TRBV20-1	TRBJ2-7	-	CSAGEAGLYNEQYF	TGCAGTGCGGGGGAGGCGGGACTCTACAATGAGCAGTACTTC
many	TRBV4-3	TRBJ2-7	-	CASSPSSRDYEQYF	TGCGCCAGCAGCCCCTCGAGCAGGGACTACGAGCAGTACTTC
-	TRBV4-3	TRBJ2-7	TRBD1	CASSQDDRGLYEQYF	TGCGCCAGCAGCCAAGATGACAGGGGCCTTTACGAGCAGTACTTC
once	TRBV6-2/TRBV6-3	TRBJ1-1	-	CASSFDPWDQAFF	TGTGCCAGCAGTTTTGACCCCTGGGACCAAGCTTTCTTT
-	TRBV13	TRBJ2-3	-	CASSPRGFTTDTQYF	TGTGCCAGCAGCCCAAGGGGGTTTACCACAGATACGCAGTATTTT
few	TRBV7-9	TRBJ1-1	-	CASSLGRGSLPTEAFF	TGTGCCAGCAGCTTAGGCAGGGGAAGCTTGCCCACTGAAGCTTTCTTT
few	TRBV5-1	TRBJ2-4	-	CASSHGRLLRENIQYF	TGCGCCAGCAGCCACGGGCGCCTTCTGCGGGAAAACATTCAGTACTTC
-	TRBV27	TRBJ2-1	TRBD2	CASSLGGVRSAQFF	TGTGCCAGCAGTTTGGGGGGGGTCCGAAGCGCCCAGTTCTTT
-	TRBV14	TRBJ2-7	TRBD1	CASSQGRYRGRNEQYF	TGTGCCAGCAGCCAGGGGAGGTACAGGGGGCGGAATGAGCAGTACTTC
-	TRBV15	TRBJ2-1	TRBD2	CATSRDLPSGRHQETQFF	TGTGCCACCAGCAGAGATCTCCCTAGCGGGAGACATCAAGAGACCCAGTTCTTC
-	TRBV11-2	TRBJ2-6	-	CASSLGVGSGANVLTF	TGTGCCAGCAGCTTAGGGGTTGGTTCTGGGGCCAACGTCCTGACTTTC
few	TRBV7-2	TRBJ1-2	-	CASSPTLSYGYTF	TGTGCCAGCAGCCCGACCCTATCCTATGGCTACACCTTC
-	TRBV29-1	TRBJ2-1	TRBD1	CSGNVGTGGQNEQFF	TGCAGCGGGAACGTCGGGACAGGGGGTCAAAATGAGCAGTTCTTC
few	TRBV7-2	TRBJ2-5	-	CASSLVRGRSQETQYF	TGTGCCAGCAGCTTAGTCCGGGGAAGGAGCCAAGAGACCCAGTACTTC
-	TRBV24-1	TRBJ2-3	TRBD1	CATSGRTGRLDTQYF	TGTGCCACCAGTGGACGGACAGGGCGTCTAGATACGCAGTATTTT
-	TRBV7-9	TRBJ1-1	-	CASSLEGIKTEAFF	TGTGCCAGCAGCTTAGAGGGGATTAAGACTGAAGCTTTCTTT
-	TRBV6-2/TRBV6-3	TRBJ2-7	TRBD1	CAARQGGSSYEQYF	TGTGCCGCAAGACAGGGGGGAAGCTCCTACGAGCAGTACTTC
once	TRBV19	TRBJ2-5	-	CASSHGTPDSALENKETQYF	TGTGCCAGTAGTCACGGAACCCCAGACAGCGCTCTAGAGAATAAAGAGACCCAGTACTTC
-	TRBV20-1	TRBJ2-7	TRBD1	CSAGGQGLYEQYF	TGCAGTGCTGGGGGACAGGGGCTCTACGAGCAGTACTTC
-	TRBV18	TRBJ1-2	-	CASSPPSERVGGYTF	TGTGCCAGCTCACCACCTTCGGAAAGGGTCGGTGGCTACACCTTC
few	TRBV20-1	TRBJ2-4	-	CSARAKIQYF	TGCAGTGCTAGGGCCAAGATTCAGTACTTC